This TCR beta chain was identified during a study of T cell responses to AZD1222 COVID-19 vaccine. Whole-study findings and limits: Increases in Spike-specific TCR breadth and depth were seen after two AZD1222 doses. Nearly half of spike-specific TCRs reportedly target variant regions that are unmutated in the B.1.351 and B.1.1.7 variants. Among vaccine-associated CD4 TCRs, coverage spanned spike, with dominance at 160-218 and 743-854.

On this clone: The antigen is undetermined.

Clones were sequenced by immunoSEQ multiplex PCR, and TCRdb holds only the in-frame ones, with some missing. The sample records some 120,000 clones, 90% being singletons. CDR1 is SGHTA, CDR2 FQGNSA, per germline. V shed 0 bases and J 7 bases; nucleotides not matched to a gene: 10. This CDR3 has 18 residues. The TCR originated in an adult in good health. The chain couples TRBV7-2 to TRBJ2-1; TRBD2 matches at 12 bases. Sequenced material: peripheral blood, taken on day 0 of AZD1222 vaccination. In nucleotides, the CDR3 is TGTGCCAGCAGCTTAGCACCGGCAACTAGCGGGAGGAGAAATGAGCAGTTCTTC. Translated, it gives CASSLAPATSGRRNEQFF.